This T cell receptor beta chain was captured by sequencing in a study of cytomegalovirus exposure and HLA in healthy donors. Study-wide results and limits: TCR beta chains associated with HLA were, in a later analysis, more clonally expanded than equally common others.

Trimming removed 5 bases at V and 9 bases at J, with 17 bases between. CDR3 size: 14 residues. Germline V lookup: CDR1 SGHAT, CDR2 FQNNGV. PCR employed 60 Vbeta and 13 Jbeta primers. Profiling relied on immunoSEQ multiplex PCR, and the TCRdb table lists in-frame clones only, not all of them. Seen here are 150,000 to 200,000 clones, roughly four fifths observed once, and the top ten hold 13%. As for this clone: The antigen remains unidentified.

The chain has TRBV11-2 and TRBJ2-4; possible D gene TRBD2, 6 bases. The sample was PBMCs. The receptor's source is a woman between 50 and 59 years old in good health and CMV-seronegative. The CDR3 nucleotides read TGTGCCAGCAGCCGCCCCGGGAGTGAATCCATTCAGTACTTC. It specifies CASSRPGSESIQYF.